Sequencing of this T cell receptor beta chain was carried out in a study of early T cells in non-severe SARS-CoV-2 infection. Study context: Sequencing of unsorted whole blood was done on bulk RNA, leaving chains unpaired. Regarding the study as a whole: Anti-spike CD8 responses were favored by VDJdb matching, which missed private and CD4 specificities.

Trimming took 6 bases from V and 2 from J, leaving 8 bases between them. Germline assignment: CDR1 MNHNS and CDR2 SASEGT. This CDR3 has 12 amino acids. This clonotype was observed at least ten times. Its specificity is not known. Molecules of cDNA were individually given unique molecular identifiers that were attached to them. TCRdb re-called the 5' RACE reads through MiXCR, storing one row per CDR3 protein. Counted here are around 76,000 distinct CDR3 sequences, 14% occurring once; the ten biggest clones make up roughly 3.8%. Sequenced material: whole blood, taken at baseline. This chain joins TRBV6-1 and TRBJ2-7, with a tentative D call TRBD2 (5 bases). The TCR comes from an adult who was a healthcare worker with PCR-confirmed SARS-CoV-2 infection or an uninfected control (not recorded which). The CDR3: CASSAGAYEQYF. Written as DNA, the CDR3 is TGTGCCAGCAGCGCCGGGGCCTACGAGCAGTACTTC.